The present T cell receptor (beta chain) was sequenced within a study of breast tumors, draining lymph nodes, adjacent tissues. Within the sample, this clonotype is medium-sized (0.01 to 0.1%). Its antigen is currently unknown. TCRdb called the multiplex PCR reads again in MiXCR, with one record for every CDR3 protein. The top ten clones hold 28% of a sample with fewer than 15,000 distinct CDR3 sequences, around 50% of them seen once. Study results and limitations: The data were judged consistent with most tumor T cells coming from lymph node and expanding in tumor. Compared with basal-like, luminal-like tumors shared significantly more repertoire with nontumor tissue. Tumor TCR diversity was below lymph nodes but above nontumor tissue. Tumor T cell lymph node origin was a supported hypothesis, not proven.

The TCR sequence derives from a female donor with breast cancer. Some clones in this sample may be carry-over from other donors' samples. Specimen: tumor-adjacent breast tissue.

The CDR3 loop reads CASSSGQGTFYEQYF. For the CDR3, the DNA is TGTGCCAGCAGCTCGGGACAGGGGACTTTTTACGAGCAGTACTTC. The chain uses TRBV7-8 and TRBJ2-7; 10 nucleotides line up with TRBD1. Trimming at V came to 4 bases and at J to 4 bases, leaving 7 bases not matched to a gene. The germline CDR1 and CDR2 sequences are SGHVS and FQNEAQ. This CDR3 is built from 15 residues.